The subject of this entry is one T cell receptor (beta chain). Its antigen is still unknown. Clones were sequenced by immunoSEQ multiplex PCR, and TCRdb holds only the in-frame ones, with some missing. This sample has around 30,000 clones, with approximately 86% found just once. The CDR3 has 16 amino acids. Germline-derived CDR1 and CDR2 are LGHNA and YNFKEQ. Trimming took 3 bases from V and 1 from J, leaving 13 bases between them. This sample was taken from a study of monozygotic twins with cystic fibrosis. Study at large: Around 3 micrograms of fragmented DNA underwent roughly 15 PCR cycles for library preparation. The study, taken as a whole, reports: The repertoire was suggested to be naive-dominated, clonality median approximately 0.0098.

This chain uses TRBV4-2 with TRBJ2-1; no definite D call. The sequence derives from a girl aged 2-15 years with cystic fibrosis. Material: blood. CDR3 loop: CASSHGWIASYNEQFF. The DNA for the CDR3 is TGTGCCAGCAGCCACGGGTGGATCGCATCCTACAATGAGCAGTTCTTC.